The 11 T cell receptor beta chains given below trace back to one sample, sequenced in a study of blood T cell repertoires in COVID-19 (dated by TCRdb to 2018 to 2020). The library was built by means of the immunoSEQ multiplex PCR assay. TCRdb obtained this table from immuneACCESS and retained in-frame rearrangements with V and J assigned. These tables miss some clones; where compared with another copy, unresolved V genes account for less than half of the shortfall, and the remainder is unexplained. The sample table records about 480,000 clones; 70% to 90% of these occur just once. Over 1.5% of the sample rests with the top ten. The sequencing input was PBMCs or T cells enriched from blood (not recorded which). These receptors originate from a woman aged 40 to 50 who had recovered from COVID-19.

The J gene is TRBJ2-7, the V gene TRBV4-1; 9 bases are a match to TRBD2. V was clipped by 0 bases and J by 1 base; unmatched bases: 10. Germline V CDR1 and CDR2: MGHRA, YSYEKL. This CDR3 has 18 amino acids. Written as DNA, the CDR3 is TGCGCCAGCAGCCAAGACTGGGAGGCTAGCGGGACATCCTACGAGCAGTACTTC. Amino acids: CASSQDWEASGTSYEQYF.

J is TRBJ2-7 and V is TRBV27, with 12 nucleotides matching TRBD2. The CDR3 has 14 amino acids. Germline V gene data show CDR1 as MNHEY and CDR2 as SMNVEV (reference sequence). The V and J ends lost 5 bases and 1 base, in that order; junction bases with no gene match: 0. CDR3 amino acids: CASSTSGRSYEQYF. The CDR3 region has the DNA TGTGCCAGCAGTACTAGCGGGAGGTCCTACGAGCAGTACTTC.

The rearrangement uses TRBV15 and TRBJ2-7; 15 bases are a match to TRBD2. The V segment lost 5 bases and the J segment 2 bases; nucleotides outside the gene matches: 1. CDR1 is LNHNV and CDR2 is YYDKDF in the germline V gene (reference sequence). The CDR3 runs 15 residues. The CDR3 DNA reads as TGTGCCACCAGCGGACTAGCGGGAGGGACCTACGAGCAGTACTTC. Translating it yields CATSGLAGGTYEQYF.

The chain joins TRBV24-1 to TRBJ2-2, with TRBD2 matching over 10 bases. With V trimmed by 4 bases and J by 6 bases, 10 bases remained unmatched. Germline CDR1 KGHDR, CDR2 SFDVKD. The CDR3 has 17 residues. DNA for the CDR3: TGTGCCACCAGTGACAGAGAGCGGGAGGGCCGCGCCGGGGAGCTGTTTTTT. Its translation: CATSDREREGRAGELFF.

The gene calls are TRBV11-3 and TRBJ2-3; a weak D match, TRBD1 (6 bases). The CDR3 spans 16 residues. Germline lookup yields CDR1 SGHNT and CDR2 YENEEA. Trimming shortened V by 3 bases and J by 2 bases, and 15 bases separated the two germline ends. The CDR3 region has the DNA TGTGCCAGCAGCTTGAAGCTCGGACAGACCACAGATACGCAGTATTTT. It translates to CASSLKLGQTTDTQYF.

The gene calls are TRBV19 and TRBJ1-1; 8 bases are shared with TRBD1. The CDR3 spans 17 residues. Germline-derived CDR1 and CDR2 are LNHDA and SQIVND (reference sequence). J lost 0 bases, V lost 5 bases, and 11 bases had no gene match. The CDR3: CASSPGGTGFLNTEAFF. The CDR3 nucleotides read TGTGCCAGTAGTCCCGGAGGGACAGGCTTCTTGAACACTGAAGCTTTCTTT.

The CDR3 DNA follows: TGTGCCAGTATCCGCGAGTGGACTGAAGCTTTCTTT. Translating gives CASIREWTEAFF. The rearrangement links TRBV19 to TRBJ1-1; D is unresolved. Germline CDR1 is LNHDA and CDR2 is SQIVND (reference sequence). Trimming pared 7 bases from V and 5 bases from J, leaving 11 bases between. The CDR3 is 12 amino acids. Full variable domain (missing parts from reference TRBV19 and TRBJ1-1): DGGITQSPKYLFRKEGQNVTLSCEQNLNHDAMYWYRQDPGQGLRLIYYSQIVNDFQKGDIAEGYSVSREKKESFPLTVTSAQKNPTAFYLCASIREWTEAFFGQGTRLTVV.

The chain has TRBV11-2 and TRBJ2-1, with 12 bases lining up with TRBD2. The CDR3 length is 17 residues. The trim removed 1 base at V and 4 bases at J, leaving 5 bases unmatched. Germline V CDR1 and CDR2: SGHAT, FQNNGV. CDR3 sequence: CASSLGRTSGTYNEQFF. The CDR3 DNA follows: TGTGCCAGCAGCTTAGGAAGGACTAGCGGGACTTACAATGAGCAGTTCTTC.

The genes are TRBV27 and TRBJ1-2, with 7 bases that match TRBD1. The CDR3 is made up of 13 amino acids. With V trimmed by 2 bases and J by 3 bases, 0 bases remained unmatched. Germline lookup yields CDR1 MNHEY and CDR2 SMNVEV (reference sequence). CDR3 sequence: CASSLDRDYGYTF. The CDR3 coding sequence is TGTGCCAGCAGTTTAGACAGGGACTATGGCTACACCTTC.

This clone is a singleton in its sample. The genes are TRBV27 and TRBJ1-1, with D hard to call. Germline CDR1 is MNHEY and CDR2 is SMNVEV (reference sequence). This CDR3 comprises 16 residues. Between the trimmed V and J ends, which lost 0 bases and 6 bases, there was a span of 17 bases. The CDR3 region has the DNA TGTGCCAGCAGTTTATCGTATGGCAGAGCGGTCGCTGAAGCTTTCTTT. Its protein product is CASSLSYGRAVAEAFF.

The CDR3 spells CASSSIGQGGTYEQYF. DNA for the CDR3: TGTGCCAGCAGTTCAATCGGACAGGGAGGTACCTACGAGCAGTACTTC. The V and J genes are TRBV6-2 or TRBV6-3 and TRBJ2-7; 8 bases are shared with TRBD1. Per the germline V gene, CDR1 is MNHEY and CDR2 is SVGEGT. This CDR3 spans 16 amino acids. J lost 2 bases, V lost 4 bases, and 10 bases had no gene match.